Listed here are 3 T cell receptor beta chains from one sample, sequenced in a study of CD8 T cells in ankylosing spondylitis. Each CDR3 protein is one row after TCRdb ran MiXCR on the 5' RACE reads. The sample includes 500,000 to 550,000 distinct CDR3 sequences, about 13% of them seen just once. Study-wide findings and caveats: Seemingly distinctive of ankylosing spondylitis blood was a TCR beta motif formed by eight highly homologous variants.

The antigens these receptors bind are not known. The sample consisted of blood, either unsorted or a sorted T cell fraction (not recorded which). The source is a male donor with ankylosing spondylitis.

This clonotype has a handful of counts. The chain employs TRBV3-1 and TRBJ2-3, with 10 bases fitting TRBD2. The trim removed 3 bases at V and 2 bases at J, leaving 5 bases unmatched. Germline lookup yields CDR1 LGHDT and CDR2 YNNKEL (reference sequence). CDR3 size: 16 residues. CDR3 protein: CASSHPTSGITDTQYF. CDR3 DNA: TGTGCCAGCAGCCACCCAACTAGCGGGATCACAGATACGCAGTATTTT.

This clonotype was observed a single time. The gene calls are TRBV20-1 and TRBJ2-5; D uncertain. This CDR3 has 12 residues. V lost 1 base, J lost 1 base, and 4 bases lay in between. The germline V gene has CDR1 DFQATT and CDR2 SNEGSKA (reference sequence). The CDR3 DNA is TGCAGTGCTAGAGCTGCCCAAGAGACCCAGTACTTC. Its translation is CSARAAQETQYF.

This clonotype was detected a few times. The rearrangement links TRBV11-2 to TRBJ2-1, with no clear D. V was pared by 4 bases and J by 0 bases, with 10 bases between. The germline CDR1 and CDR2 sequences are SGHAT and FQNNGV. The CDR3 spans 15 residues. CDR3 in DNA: TGTGCCAGCAGCTACGACACCTCCTCCTACAATGAGCAGTTCTTC. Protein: CASSYDTSSYNEQFF.